The clone carrying this T cell receptor beta chain was recorded a few times. Measured with immunoSEQ multiplex PCR; TCRdb has only the in-frame clones, and not every one. Here the sample spans about 190,000 clones, about 80% being singletons. This sample was included in a study of blood T cell repertoires in COVID-19. V was clipped by 7 bases and J by 5 bases, with 20 bases between them. CDR1 and CDR2 (germline): MNHEY, SVGAGI. The CDR3 sequence is 15 residues long. The sample comprised peripheral blood. This sequence originates from a man in his fifties or sixties with acute or convalescent COVID-19. The chain combines TRBV6-5 with TRBJ1-2; the D gene is possibly TRBD1 (6 bases). CDR3 protein: CASTARGPGSYGYTF. The CDR3 coding sequence is TGTGCCAGCACAGCCAGGGGCCCTGGGTCTTATGGCTACACCTTC.